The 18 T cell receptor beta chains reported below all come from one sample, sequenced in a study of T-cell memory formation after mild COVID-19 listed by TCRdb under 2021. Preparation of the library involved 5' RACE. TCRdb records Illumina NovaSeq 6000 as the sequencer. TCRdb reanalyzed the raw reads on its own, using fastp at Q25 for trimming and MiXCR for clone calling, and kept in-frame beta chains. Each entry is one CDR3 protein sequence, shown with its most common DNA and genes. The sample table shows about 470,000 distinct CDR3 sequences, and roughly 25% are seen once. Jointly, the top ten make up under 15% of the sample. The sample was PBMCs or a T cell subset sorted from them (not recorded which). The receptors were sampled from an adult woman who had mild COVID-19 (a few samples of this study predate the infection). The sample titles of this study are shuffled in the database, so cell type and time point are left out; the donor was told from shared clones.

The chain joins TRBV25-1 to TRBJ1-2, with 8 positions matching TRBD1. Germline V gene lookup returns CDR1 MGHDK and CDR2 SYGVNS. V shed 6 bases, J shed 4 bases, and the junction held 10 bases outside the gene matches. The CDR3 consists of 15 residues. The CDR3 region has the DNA TGTGCCAGCAGCGCCTCAGGGGGCGAAGGCTATGGCTACACCTTC. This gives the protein CASSASGGEGYGYTF.

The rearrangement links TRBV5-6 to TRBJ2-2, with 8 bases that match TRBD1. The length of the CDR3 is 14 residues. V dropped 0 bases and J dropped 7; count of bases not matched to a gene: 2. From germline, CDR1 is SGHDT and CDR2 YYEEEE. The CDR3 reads CASSLGTGFGELFF. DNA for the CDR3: TGTGCCAGCAGCTTGGGGACAGGGTTCGGGGAGCTGTTTTTT.

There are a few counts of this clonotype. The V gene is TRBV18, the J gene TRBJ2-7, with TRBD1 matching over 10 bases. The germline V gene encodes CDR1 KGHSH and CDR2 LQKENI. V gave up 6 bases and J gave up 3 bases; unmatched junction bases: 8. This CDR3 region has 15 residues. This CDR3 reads CASSPGTGDLYEQYF. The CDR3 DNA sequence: TGTGCCAGCTCCCCGGGGACAGGGGATCTCTACGAGCAGTACTTC.

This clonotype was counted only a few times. The CDR3: CASSLGGDSSYNEQFF. DNA for the CDR3: TGCGCCAGCAGCTTGGGTGGGGATAGCTCCTACAATGAGCAGTTCTTC. The gene calls are TRBV5-1 and TRBJ2-1; D is uncertain. Germline V CDR1 and CDR2: SGHRS, YFSETQ. The germline V and J ends were trimmed by 0 bases and 0 bases, with 10 bases remaining between them. The CDR3 is 16 amino acids.

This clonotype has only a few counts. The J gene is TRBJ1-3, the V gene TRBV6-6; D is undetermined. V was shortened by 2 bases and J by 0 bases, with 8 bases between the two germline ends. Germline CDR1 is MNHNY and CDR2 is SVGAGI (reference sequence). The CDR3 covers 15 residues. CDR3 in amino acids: CASSYPQSSGNTIYF. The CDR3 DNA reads TGTGCCAGCAGTTACCCCCAGAGCTCTGGAAACACCATATATTTT.

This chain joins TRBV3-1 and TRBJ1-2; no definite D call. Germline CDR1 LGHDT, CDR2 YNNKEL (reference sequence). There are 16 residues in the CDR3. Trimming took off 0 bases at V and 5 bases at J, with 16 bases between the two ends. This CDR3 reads CASSQEVDPRAYGYTF. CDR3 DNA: TGTGCCAGCAGCCAAGAAGTGGATCCAAGGGCGTATGGCTACACCTTC.

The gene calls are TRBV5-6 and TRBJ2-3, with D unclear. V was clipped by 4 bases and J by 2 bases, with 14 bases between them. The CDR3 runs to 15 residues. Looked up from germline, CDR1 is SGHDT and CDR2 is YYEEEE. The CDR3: CASSTTGATTDTQYF. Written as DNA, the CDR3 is TGTGCCAGCAGCACGACTGGAGCCACCACAGATACGCAGTATTTT.

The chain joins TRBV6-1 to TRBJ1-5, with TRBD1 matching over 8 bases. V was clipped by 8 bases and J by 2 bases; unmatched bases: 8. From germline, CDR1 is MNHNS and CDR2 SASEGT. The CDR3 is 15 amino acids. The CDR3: CASSGMTGGNQPQHF. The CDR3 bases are TGTGCCAGCTCGGGGATGACAGGGGGCAATCAGCCCCAGCATTTT.

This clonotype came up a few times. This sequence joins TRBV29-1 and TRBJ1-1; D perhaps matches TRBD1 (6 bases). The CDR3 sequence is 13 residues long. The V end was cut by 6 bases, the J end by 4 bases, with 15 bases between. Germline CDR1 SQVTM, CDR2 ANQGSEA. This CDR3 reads CSVGGATTTEAFF. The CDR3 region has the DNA TGCAGCGTGGGGGGGGCAACGACCACTGAAGCTTTCTTT.

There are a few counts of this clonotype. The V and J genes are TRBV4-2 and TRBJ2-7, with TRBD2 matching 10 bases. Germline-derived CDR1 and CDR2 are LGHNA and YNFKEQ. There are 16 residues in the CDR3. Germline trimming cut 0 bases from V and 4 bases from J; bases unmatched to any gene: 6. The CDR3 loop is CASSQEAAGGLYEQYF. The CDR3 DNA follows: TGTGCCAGCAGCCAAGAGGCAGCGGGAGGGTTATACGAGCAGTACTTC.

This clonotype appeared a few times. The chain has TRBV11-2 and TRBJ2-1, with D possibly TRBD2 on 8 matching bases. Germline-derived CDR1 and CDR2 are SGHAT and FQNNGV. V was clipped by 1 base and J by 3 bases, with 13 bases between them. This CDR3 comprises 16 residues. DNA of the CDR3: TGTGCCAGCAGCTTAGGACAGGGACTAGTCTACAATGAGCAGTTCTTC. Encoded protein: CASSLGQGLVYNEQFF.

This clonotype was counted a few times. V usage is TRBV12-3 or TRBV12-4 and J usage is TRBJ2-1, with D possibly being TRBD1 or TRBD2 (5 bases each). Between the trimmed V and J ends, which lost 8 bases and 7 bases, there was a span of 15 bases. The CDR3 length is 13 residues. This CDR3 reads CASALPGTNEQFF. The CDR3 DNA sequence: TGTGCCAGCGCCCTCCCGGGGACGAATGAGCAGTTCTTC.

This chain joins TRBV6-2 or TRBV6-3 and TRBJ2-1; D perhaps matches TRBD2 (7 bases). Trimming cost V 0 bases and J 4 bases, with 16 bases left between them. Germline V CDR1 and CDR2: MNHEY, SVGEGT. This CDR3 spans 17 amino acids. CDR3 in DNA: TGTGCCAGCAGTTACTCGGGGGCTAGCGGTATATACAATGAGCAGTTCTTC. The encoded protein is CASSYSGASGIYNEQFF.

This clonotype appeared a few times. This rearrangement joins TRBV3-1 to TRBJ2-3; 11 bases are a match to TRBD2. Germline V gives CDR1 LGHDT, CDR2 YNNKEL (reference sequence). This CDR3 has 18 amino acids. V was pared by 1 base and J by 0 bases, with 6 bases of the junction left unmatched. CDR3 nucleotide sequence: TGTGCCAGCAGCCAAGTACTAGCGGGGGCCTCTAGCACAGATACGCAGTATTTT. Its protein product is CASSQVLAGASSTDTQYF.

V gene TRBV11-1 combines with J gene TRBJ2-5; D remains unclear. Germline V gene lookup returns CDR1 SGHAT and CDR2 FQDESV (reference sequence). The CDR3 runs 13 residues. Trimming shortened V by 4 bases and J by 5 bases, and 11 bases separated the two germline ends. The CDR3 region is CASSSGPDETQYF. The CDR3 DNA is TGTGCCAGCAGCTCCGGGCCCGATGAGACCCAGTACTTC. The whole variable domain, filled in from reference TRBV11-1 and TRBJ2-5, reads EAEVAQSPRYKITEKSQAVAFWCDPISGHATLYWYRQILGQGPELLVQFQDESVVDDSQLPKDRFSAERLKGVDSTLKIQPAELGDSAMYLCASSSGPDETQYFGPGTRLLVL.

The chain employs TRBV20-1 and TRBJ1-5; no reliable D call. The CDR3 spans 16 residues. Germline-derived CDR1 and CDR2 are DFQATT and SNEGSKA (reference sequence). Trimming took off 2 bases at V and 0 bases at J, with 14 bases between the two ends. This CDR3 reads CSARNEGTYSNQPQHF. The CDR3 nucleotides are TGCAGTGCTAGAAATGAGGGCACTTATAGCAATCAGCCCCAGCATTTT.

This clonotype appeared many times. The CDR3 is CSASLEGGTSYEQYF. The CDR3, as DNA: TGCAGTGCTTCCCTAGAGGGCGGAACCTCCTACGAGCAGTACTTC. The chain joins TRBV20-1 to TRBJ2-7, with D possibly matching TRBD2 (5 bases). The germline V gene encodes CDR1 DFQATT and CDR2 SNEGSKA (reference sequence). Trimming left V 5 bases short and J 0 bases short, with 17 bases between. The CDR3 runs to 15 residues.

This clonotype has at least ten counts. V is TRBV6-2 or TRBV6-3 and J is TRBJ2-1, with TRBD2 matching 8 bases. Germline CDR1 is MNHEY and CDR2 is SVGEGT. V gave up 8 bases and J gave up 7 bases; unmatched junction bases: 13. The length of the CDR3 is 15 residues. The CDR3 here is CASLQSGRRGNEQFF. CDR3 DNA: TGTGCCAGCTTGCAGAGCGGGAGAAGAGGAAATGAGCAGTTCTTC.